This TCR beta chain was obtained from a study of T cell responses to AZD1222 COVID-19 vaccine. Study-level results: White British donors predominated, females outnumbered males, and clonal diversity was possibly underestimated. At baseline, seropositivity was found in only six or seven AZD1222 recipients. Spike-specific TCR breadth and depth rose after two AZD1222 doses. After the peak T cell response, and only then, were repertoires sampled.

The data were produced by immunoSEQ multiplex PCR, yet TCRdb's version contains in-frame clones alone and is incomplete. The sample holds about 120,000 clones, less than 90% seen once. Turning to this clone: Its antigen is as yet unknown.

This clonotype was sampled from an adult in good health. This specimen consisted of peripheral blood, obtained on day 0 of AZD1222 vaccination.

The CDR3 loop is CASSQVGLAAYNEQFF. CDR3 sequence (DNA): TGCGCCAGCAGCCAAGTGGGACTAGCGGCATACAATGAGCAGTTCTTC. The chain links TRBV4-1 to TRBJ2-1; 11 nucleotides align to TRBD2. Germline loops: CDR1 MGHRA, CDR2 YSYEKL. CDR3 length equals 16 residues. V lost 1 base and J lost 4; bases outside the gene matches: 3.